Listed below are T cell receptor beta chains from one sample, sequenced in a study of T cell responses to AZD1222 COVID-19 vaccine. Using immunoSEQ multiplex PCR, the repertoire was profiled, and TCRdb retains in-frame clones only, with some absent. The repertoire holds roughly 96,000 clones, with roughly 90% as singletons. The source was peripheral blood, collected on day 0 of AZD1222 vaccination. The receptors come from an adult in good health. CDR3s leave out the opening cysteine and the closing phenylalanine or tryptophan. The order of the fields is J gene, CDR3 length, clone size, V gene, CDR3 protein. Clone size appears in some rows only: once, few, many, or a class for an expanded clone.

TRBJ1-6 | 14 | NA | TRBV4-3 | ASSQDRSSYNSPLH
TRBJ2-7 | 10 | NA | TRBV30 | AWSGGTTEQY
TRBJ2-5 | 12 | NA | TRBV11-3 | ASSPTGEEETQY
TRBJ2-7 | 13 | once | TRBV6-5 | ASSQRRTGGDEQY
TRBJ1-1 | 14 | medium-sized | TRBV5-5 | ASSQEGQGRCTEAF
TRBJ1-3 | 12 | NA | TRBV19 | ATITPFPGNTIY
TRBJ1-1 | 12 | NA | TRBV28 | ASSLRTGGTEAF
TRBJ1-6 | 13 | NA | TRBV6-2/TRBV6-3 | ASSPDRDFTSPLH
TRBJ2-2 | 12 | NA | TRBV29-1 | SVVSQQNTGELF
TRBJ2-1 | 14 | NA | TRBV7-2 | ASSLVLGVDYNEQF
TRBJ1-1 | 13 | NA | TRBV6-5 | ASRTGQAVNTEAF
TRBJ1-3 | 14 | NA | TRBV30 | AWSPLAWAAGNTIY
TRBJ1-3 | 12 | NA | TRBV28 | ASTDSGVGNTIY
TRBJ2-7 | 13 | NA | TRBV21-1 | ASSNQRGQTYEQY
TRBJ2-6 | 14 | once | TRBV28 | ASSIQHPSGANVLT
TRBJ2-1 | 9 | NA | TRBV5-1 | ASSPESEQF
TRBJ2-1 | 12 | NA | TRBV13 | ASSVPGRENEQF
TRBJ2-6 | 13 | NA | TRBV30 | ACTSGPRGANVLT
TRBJ2-1 | 11 | NA | TRBV10-1 | ASLKLSYNEQF
TRBJ2-7 | 12 | NA | TRBV5-4 | ASSLAGLSYEQY
TRBJ2-7 | 11 | NA | TRBV27 | ASSPDIFYEQY
TRBJ2-3 | 12 | NA | TRBV30 | AWSVSLSTDTQY
TRBJ1-4 | 13 | NA | TRBV30 | AWSQPAWRNEKLF
TRBJ2-1 | 13 | NA | TRBV9 | ASSVIAGDYNEQF
TRBJ2-1 | 17 | once | TRBV7-3 | ASSLDRQGRRGSYNEQF
TRBJ2-1 | 10 | NA | TRBV18 | ASSPVGNEQF
TRBJ2-7 | 11 | NA | TRBV3-1/TRBV3-2 | ASSPRGQGEQY
TRBJ2-5 | 14 | NA | TRBV19 | ASSTGGRGFLETQY
TRBJ2-1 | 12 | NA | TRBV5-4 | ASSLRTSGDEQF
TRBJ2-7 | 13 | NA | TRBV11-2 | ASRPTSGRAGEQY
TRBJ1-5 | 13 | NA | TRBV19 | ASSMMGGLGQPQH
TRBJ2-4 | 13 | NA | TRBV19 | ASSNPQTGMNIQY
TRBJ2-5 | 11 | NA | TRBV28 | ASSRAYQETQY
TRBJ1-1 | 12 | NA | TRBV3-1/TRBV3-2 | ASSRPTANTEAF
TRBJ1-5 | 14 | NA | TRBV7-2 | ASSTQAATGGQPQH
TRBJ2-7 | 11 | NA | TRBV6-2/TRBV6-3 | ASSPLTGYEQY
TRBJ2-7 | 12 | NA | TRBV6-5 | ASDATTGGYEQY
TRBJ2-7 | 13 | NA | TRBV19 | ASSEQGQLSYEQY
TRBJ1-1 | 14 | NA | TRBV28 | ASSPLYGGMNTEAF
TRBJ2-1 | 14 | NA | TRBV7-2 | ASSSAGTRSWNEQF
TRBJ1-2 | 12 | NA | TRBV10-3 | AIPREGTNYGYT